This section outlines one T cell receptor beta chain sequence together with its context. These data originate in a study of T cell changes during pregnancy in multiple sclerosis. This CDR3 has 15 amino acids. Germline CDR1 and CDR2: SGHVS and FQNEAQ. V shed 4 bases, J shed 8 bases, and the junction held 13 bases outside the gene matches. Only in-frame clones appear in the TCRdb table, and some are missing; sequencing was by immunoSEQ multiplex PCR. The sample lists about 94,000 clones, 94% seen once, with around 0.86% in the top ten. The source was peripheral blood, collected in the third trimester of pregnancy. The receptor's source is a female donor with multiple sclerosis, enrolled in a pregnancy study. The rearrangement joins TRBV7-8 to TRBJ1-2, with 7 bases that match TRBD1. The CDR3 is CASSSGPRGTLGYTF. The CDR3 bases are TGTGCCAGCAGCTCTGGGCCCAGGGGGACTCTCGGCTACACCTTC.